This TCR beta chain comes out of a study of human T cells and chemical hapten exposure. Unfractionated whole blood served as the source for total RNA extraction. CDR3 length equals 17 residues. The germline gives CDR1 DFQATT, CDR2 SNEGSKA (reference sequence). V was clipped by 1 base and J by 6 bases, with 19 bases between them. MiXCR was run by TCRdb on the 5' RACE reads, yielding one entry per CDR3 protein. The sample contains 120,000 to 150,000 distinct CDR3 sequences, over 3.5% of which appear only once. In its sample, this clonotype was seen many times. V is TRBV20-1 and J is TRBJ1-6, with a possible D match to TRBD1 (5 bases). The source is a female donor in good health. The CDR3 DNA is TGCAGTGCTAGAGTGGACATGGGGATATCGGGTAATTCACCCCTCCACTTT. This translates into CSARVDMGISGNSPLHF.